This is a list of T cell receptor beta chains from one sample in a study of human thymus T cells. Sequencing used immunoSEQ multiplex PCR; TCRdb keeps in-frame clones, though not all of them. The data show under 95,000 clones, with 95% seen just once and about 0.032% held by the top ten. The sequenced sample was thymus tissue. The receptor source for this set is a girl less than two years old with a congenital heart defect but otherwise immunologically healthy. CDR3s include the opening cysteine and the closing phenylalanine or tryptophan. A D gene is named only where the DNA matches it firmly. Clone size is not always given. Where it is, it says once, few, many or a class for expanded clones.

j_call	cdr3_length	clone_size	v_call	d_call	cdr3_nt	cdr3_aa
TRBJ1-5	16	.	TRBV15	.	TGTGCCACCAGCAGAGATGGGTTGGTGGGCAATCAGCCCCAGCATTTT	CATSRDGLVGNQPQHF
TRBJ2-5	16	.	TRBV10-1	.	TGCGCCAGCAGTGGGATTCCGAGACAGGACCAAGAGACCCAGTACTTC	CASSGIPRQDQETQYF
TRBJ1-3	14	.	TRBV11-2	.	TGTGCCAGCAGCTTTCAGGGTTCAGGAAACACCATATATTTT	CASSFQGSGNTIYF
TRBJ2-1	15	.	TRBV14	TRBD1	TGTGCCAGCAGCCACCGGGACAGGGACCACAATGAGCAGTTCTTC	CASSHRDRDHNEQFF
TRBJ2-3	21	.	TRBV9	TRBD2	TGTGCCAGCAGCGTAGCAGAACCCCCCCCGGGACTAGCGGGAGTCAACGATACGCAGTATTTT	CASSVAEPPPGLAGVNDTQYF
TRBJ1-1	16	.	TRBV6-6	.	TGTGCCAGCAGAAACAAGGAACAGTGGTCGAACACTGAAGCTTTCTTT	CASRNKEQWSNTEAFF
TRBJ2-3	16	.	TRBV12-5	TRBD2	TGTGCTAGTGGTTATGGACTAGCGGGAAGCACAGATACGCAGTATTTT	CASGYGLAGSTDTQYF
TRBJ2-2	17	once	TRBV15	TRBD1	TGTGCCACCAGCAGTGGGACAGCCGAGCGGTGTACCGGGGAGCTGTTTTTT	CATSSGTAERCTGELFF
TRBJ2-7	17	.	TRBV14	TRBD1	TGTGCCAGCAGCCAAGATAGGCCGGGACAGGGGTCCTACGAGCAGTACTTC	CASSQDRPGQGSYEQYF
TRBJ2-7	16	.	TRBV2	TRBD1	TGTGCCAGCAGCCCCCCGCCCGGGACAGCAGGCAGTCGGCAGTACTTC	CASSPPPGTAGSRQYF
TRBJ2-2	17	.	TRBV27	.	TGTGCCAGCAGTTTATCCGGGAAACCCCGAGGCGCCGGGGAGCTGTTTTTT	CASSLSGKPRGAGELFF
TRBJ2-7	13	once	TRBV5-6	.	TGTGCCAGCAGCTTTCAGGGCTTCTACGAGCAGTACTTC	CASSFQGFYEQYF
TRBJ1-4	12	.	TRBV27	.	TGTGCCAGCGCCATTTACGGGGGAGAACTGTTTTTT	CASAIYGGELFF
TRBJ2-7	16	.	TRBV11-2	TRBD1	TGTGCCAGCAGCGTCGAACCGGGACAGTACACCTACGAGCAGTACTTC	CASSVEPGQYTYEQYF
TRBJ1-5	22	.	TRBV6-1	.	TGTGCCAGCAGTGAAAGGGCACAGGGCTCTTGGATTGAGATAGTGGGCAATCAGCCCCAGCATTTT	CASSERAQGSWIEIVGNQPQHF
TRBJ2-6	17	.	TRBV15	.	TGTGCCACCAGCAGAGAGGGGCGCCACTCTGGGGCCAACGTCCTGACTTTC	CATSREGRHSGANVLTF
TRBJ1-1	15	.	TRBV7-3	TRBD1	TGTGCCAGCAGCTTGGACAGGAACTCAAACACTGAAGCTTTCTTT	CASSLDRNSNTEAFF
TRBJ1-3	15	.	TRBV25-1	TRBD1	TGTGCCAGCAGTCAAGACGGACAGGGTGGAAACACCATATATTTT	CASSQDGQGGNTIYF
TRBJ2-6	19	.	TRBV7-9	.	TGTGCCAGCAGCTTAAGGAGCGGACAAAAAGTGGTGGGGGCCAACGTCCTGACTTTC	CASSLRSGQKVVGANVLTF
TRBJ2-1	17	.	TRBV2	TRBD2	TGTGCCAGCAGTGAAGCCACACGGGAGGGCCTCGAAAATGAGCAGTTCTTC	CASSEATREGLENEQFF
TRBJ2-4	16	.	TRBV5-6	TRBD1	TGTGCCAGCAGCGTTCCACAGGGGGTAGCCAAAAACATTCAGTACTTC	CASSVPQGVAKNIQYF
TRBJ2-2	21	.	TRBV19	.	TGTGCCAGTGCCGGGACAGGGGACAATGTAGCGGGAGGGCCGAACACCGGGGAGCTGTTTTTT	CASAGTGDNVAGGPNTGELFF
TRBJ2-1	17	.	TRBV19	TRBD2	TGTGCCAGTAGTCCAAGTGGACTAGCGGGAGTTGGCAATGAGCAGTTCTTC	CASSPSGLAGVGNEQFF
TRBJ2-3	13	.	TRBV2	.	TGTGCCATCTCAGGCCAGGTCCTTGATACGCAGTATTTT	CAISGQVLDTQYF
TRBJ1-5	12	.	TRBV19	.	TGTGCCAGTAAGGAGTGGCGGCAGCCCCAGCATTTT	CASKEWRQPQHF
TRBJ2-3	18	.	TRBV5-6	.	TGTGCCAGCAGCTTGTCGCAACTCCCGCTAGGAGGCACAGATACGCAGTATTTT	CASSLSQLPLGGTDTQYF
TRBJ1-4	13	.	TRBV5-8	TRBD1	TGTGCCAGCAGCTTTACAGGGGAGGGGAAACTGTTTTTT	CASSFTGEGKLFF
TRBJ2-3	11	.	TRBV29-1	.	TGCAGCGTGATGGGGGCGGATACGCAGTATTTT	CSVMGADTQYF
TRBJ2-7	15	.	TRBV29-1	.	TGCAGCGTCAAGGGGAGAGCTAGCACCTTCTACGAGCAGTACTTC	CSVKGRASTFYEQYF
TRBJ2-7	17	once	TRBV18	.	TGTGCCAGCTCACCCCCTGAATGGGGTCTTGGCTCCTACGAGCAGTACTTC	CASSPPEWGLGSYEQYF
TRBJ1-1	18	.	TRBV18	.	TGTGCCAGCTCACCATCCCAATGGGGGGTCCATGGGGACACTGAAGCTTTCTTT	CASSPSQWGVHGDTEAFF
TRBJ1-1	16	.	TRBV11-2	.	TGTGCCAGCAGCTTAGGGTCCTGTGGGGGGAACACTGAAGCTTTCTTT	CASSLGSCGGNTEAFF
TRBJ2-6	16	.	TRBV29-1	.	TGCAGCGTTGGGAGACAGATTCCCTCTGGGGCCAACGTCCTGACTTTC	CSVGRQIPSGANVLTF
TRBJ1-2	13	.	TRBV19	TRBD1	TGTGCCAGTAGCGGGGACAGAGACTATGGCTACACCTTC	CASSGDRDYGYTF
TRBJ2-1	16	.	TRBV7-2	.	TGTGCCAGCAGCAGCGGGGGGACAGGGAAATACAATGAGCAGTTCTTC	CASSSGGTGKYNEQFF
TRBJ1-4	13	.	TRBV15	.	TGTGCCACCAGCAGAGTGGGGTTTGGGGAACTGTTTTTT	CATSRVGFGELFF